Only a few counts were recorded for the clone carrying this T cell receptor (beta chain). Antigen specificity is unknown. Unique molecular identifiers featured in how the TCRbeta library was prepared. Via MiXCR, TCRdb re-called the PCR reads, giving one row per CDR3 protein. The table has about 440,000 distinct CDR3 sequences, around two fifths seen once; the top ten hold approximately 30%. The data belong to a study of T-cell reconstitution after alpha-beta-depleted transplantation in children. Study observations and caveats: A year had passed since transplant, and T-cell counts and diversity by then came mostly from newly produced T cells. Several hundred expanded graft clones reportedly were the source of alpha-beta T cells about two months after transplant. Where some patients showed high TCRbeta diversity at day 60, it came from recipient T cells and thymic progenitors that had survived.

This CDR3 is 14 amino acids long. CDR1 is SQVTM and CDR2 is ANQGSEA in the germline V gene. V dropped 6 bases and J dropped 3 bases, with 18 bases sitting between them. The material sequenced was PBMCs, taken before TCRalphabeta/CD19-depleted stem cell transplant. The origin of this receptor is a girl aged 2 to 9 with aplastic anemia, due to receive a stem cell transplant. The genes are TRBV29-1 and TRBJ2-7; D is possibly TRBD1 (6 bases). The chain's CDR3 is CSVSDQDSRYEQYF. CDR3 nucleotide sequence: TGCAGCGTCTCGGACCAGGACAGCCGCTACGAGCAGTACTTC.